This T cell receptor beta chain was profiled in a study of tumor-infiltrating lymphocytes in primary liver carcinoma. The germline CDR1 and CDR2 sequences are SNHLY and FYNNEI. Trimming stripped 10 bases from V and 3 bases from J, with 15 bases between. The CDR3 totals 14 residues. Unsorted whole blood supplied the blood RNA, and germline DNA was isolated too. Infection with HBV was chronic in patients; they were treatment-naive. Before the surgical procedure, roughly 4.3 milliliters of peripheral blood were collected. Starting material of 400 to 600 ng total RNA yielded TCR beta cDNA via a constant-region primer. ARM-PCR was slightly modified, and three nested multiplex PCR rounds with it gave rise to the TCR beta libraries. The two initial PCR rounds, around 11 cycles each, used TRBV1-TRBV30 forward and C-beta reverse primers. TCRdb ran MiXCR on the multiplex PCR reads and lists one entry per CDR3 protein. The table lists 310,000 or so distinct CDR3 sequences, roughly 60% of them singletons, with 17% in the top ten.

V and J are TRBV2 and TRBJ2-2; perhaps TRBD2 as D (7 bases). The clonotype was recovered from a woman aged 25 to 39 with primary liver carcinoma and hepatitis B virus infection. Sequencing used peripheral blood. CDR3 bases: TGTGCCACTAGGGGGGGGCGGTACACCGGGGAGCTGTTTTTT. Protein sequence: CATRGGRYTGELFF.